The 30 T cell receptor beta chains below were found in one sample sequenced in a study of T cell repertoires in cytomegalovirus infection. No cognate antigen is known for these TCRs. MiXCR, applied by TCRdb to the reads, yields one record per CDR3 protein. The data hold 450,000 to 600,000 distinct CDR3 sequences, with about 42% observed a single time. Sequenced material: cultured PBMCs, taken from culture after CMV antigen stimulation. These receptor sequences come from a human donor in good health (CMV status not recorded). Some clones in this sample may be carry-over from other donors' samples.

V and J are TRBV7-6 and TRBJ1-4; 7 positions agree with TRBD1. The germline gives CDR1 SGHVS, CDR2 FNYEAQ. Trimming removed 6 bases from V and 6 bases from J; junction bases left unmatched: 13. The CDR3 contains 16 residues. CDR3 sequence: CASSSTGKESDEKLFF. The CDR3 DNA reads as TGTGCCAGCAGTTCGACAGGGAAGGAATCTGATGAAAAACTGTTTTTT.

The CDR3 here is CSVEGARNTEAFF. DNA for the CDR3: TGCAGCGTTGAGGGGGCCCGGAACACTGAAGCTTTCTTT. J is TRBJ1-1 and V is TRBV29-1; the D gene is possibly TRBD1 (6 bases). Germline V gene data show CDR1 as SQVTM and CDR2 as ANQGSEA. V lost 3 bases, J lost 1 base, and 9 bases lay in between. The CDR3 contains 13 residues. The full variable domain, with the rest looked up from reference TRBV29-1 and TRBJ1-1, is SAVISQKPSRDICQRGTSLTIQCQVDSQVTMMFWYRQQPGQSLTLIATANQGSEATYESGFVIDKFPISRPNLTFSTLTVSNMSPEDSSIYLCSVEGARNTEAFFGQGTRLTVV.

The chain couples TRBV6-2 or TRBV6-3 to TRBJ2-1; unclear D gene. Looked up from germline, CDR1 is MNHEY and CDR2 is SVGEGT. The CDR3 covers 14 residues. Trimming removed 5 bases from V and 2 bases from J, with 10 bases in between. The CDR3 region is CASSLNGAYNEQFF. The DNA of the CDR3 is TGTGCCAGCAGTCTCAATGGGGCCTACAATGAGCAGTTCTTC.

This clonotype was detected only a few times. The chain employs TRBV7-2 and TRBJ1-2, with a possible D match to TRBD1 (6 bases). Germline V gives CDR1 SGHTA, CDR2 FQGNSA. The CDR3 is made up of 15 amino acids. V was cut by 3 bases and J by 8 bases, with 19 bases left in between. The CDR3 sequence: CASSFDLGAVKGYTF. Written as DNA, the CDR3 is TGTGCCAGCAGCTTTGATTTGGGGGCAGTTAAGGGCTACACCTTC.

V and J are TRBV4-1 and TRBJ2-1; 9 nucleotides agree with TRBD2. V lost 1 base and J lost 7; bases outside the gene matches: 8. Looked up from germline, CDR1 is MGHRA and CDR2 is YSYEKL. CDR3 size: 16 residues. CDR3: CASSQVRGGALNEQFF. The CDR3 DNA reads as TGCGCCAGCAGCCAAGTTCGCGGGGGGGCATTGAATGAGCAGTTCTTC.

The V call is TRBV27, the J call TRBJ1-5, with a weak D call TRBD1 (5 bases). V was shortened by 8 bases and J by 4 bases, with 15 bases between the two germline ends. There are 14 residues in the CDR3. Germline V gene sequence: CDR1 MNHEY, CDR2 SMNVEV (reference sequence). This CDR3 reads CASARGGLNQPQHF. Written as DNA, the CDR3 is TGTGCCAGCGCCCGCGGGGGACTAAATCAGCCCCAGCATTTT.

This clonotype has a handful of counts. V gene TRBV27 combines with J gene TRBJ1-6; unclear D gene. Germline V gene lookup returns CDR1 MNHEY and CDR2 SMNVEV (reference sequence). The CDR3 contains 15 residues. V was trimmed by 2 bases and J by 10 bases, leaving 15 bases between them. For the CDR3, the DNA is TGTGCCAGCAGTTTAGTTAAGACGATAGGGTCACCCCTCCACTTT. Residues: CASSLVKTIGSPLHF.

The chain joins TRBV29-1 to TRBJ2-4; 10 bases fit TRBD1. V was clipped by 7 bases and J by 2 bases; unmatched bases: 17. The CDR3 has 18 amino acids. Germline-derived CDR1 and CDR2 are SQVTM and ANQGSEA. The DNA for the CDR3 is TGCAGCGCGCGAGGACAGGGGGGGAACCTAGCCACCAAAAACATTCAGTACTTC. This sequence encodes CSARGQGGNLATKNIQYF. The full variable domain, with the rest looked up from reference TRBV29-1 and TRBJ2-4, is SAVISQKPSRDICQRGTSLTIQCQVDSQVTMMFWYRQQPGQSLTLIATANQGSEATYESGFVIDKFPISRPNLTFSTLTVSNMSPEDSSIYLCSARGQGGNLATKNIQYFGAGTRLSVL.

The gene calls are TRBV5-5 and TRBJ1-2; a weak D match, TRBD1 (5 bases). V was pared by 0 bases and J by 8 bases, with 8 bases between. The V gene's germline CDR1 is SGHKS and CDR2 YYEKEE (reference sequence). The CDR3 loop spans 12 amino acids. Here the CDR3 reads CASSLDRRGYTF. DNA for the CDR3: TGTGCCAGCAGCTTGGACAGGAGGGGCTACACCTTC.

This chain uses TRBV19 with TRBJ2-1, with 10 bases that match TRBD2. CDR1 and CDR2 (germline): LNHDA, SQIVND (reference sequence). V was pared by 6 bases and J by 1 base, with 6 bases of the junction left unmatched. There are 16 residues in the CDR3. The CDR3 nucleotides are TGTGCCAGTAGAACTTCAGCGGGAGGGTCCTACAATGAGCAGTTCTTC. Its protein product is CASRTSAGGSYNEQFF.

The chain uses TRBV20-1 and TRBJ1-5, with 7 bases aligning to TRBD1. This CDR3 spans 15 amino acids. Germline V gene data show CDR1 as DFQATT and CDR2 as SNEGSKA (reference sequence). V shed 5 bases, J shed 1 base, and the junction held 8 bases outside the gene matches. In nucleotides, the CDR3 is TGCAGTGCTCCCCGACAGGGCCAGAGCAATCAGCCCCAGCATTTT. Translated: CSAPRQGQSNQPQHF.

This clonotype has more than one count but fewer than ten. CDR3 amino acids: CASTTRRGRSAEGANVLTF. CDR3 sequence (DNA): TGTGCCAGCACCACGCGGCGGGGCAGGTCAGCCGAGGGGGCCAACGTCCTGACTTTC. V is TRBV7-8 and J is TRBJ2-6, with D possibly being TRBD2 (6 bases). The CDR3 is 19 residues long. Germline V lookup: CDR1 SGHVS, CDR2 FQNEAQ. Between the trimmed V and J ends, which lost 7 bases and 4 bases, there was a span of 26 bases.

This clonotype showed up many times. The genes are TRBV7-2 and TRBJ2-7; no definite D call. V lost 3 bases and J 3 bases, leaving 9 bases between the germline ends. The germline V gene encodes CDR1 SGHTA and CDR2 FQGNSA. There are 13 residues in the CDR3. The DNA for the CDR3 is TGTGCCAGCAGCTTCCTTTCGGGCTACGAGCAGTACTTC. This translates into CASSFLSGYEQYF.

J is TRBJ2-2 and V is TRBV27; D uncertain. Trimming removed 3 bases from V and 1 base from J, with 12 bases in between. Germline-derived CDR1 and CDR2 are MNHEY and SMNVEV (reference sequence). CDR3 length equals 16 residues. CDR3 nucleotides: TGTGCCAGCAGTTTCGGCCCTCTTAAGAACACCGGGGAGCTGTTTTTT. Amino acids: CASSFGPLKNTGELFF.

The chain uses TRBV5-1 and TRBJ2-1; D might be TRBD1 (6 bases). Looked up from germline, CDR1 is SGHRS and CDR2 is YFSETQ. The CDR3 sequence is 18 residues long. V was shortened by 0 bases and J by 0 bases, with 16 bases between the two germline ends. CDR3 protein: CASSLAVLGQSSYNEQFF. The CDR3, as DNA: TGCGCCAGCAGCTTGGCCGTCTTAGGACAGAGCTCCTACAATGAGCAGTTCTTC. Using reference TRBV5-1 and TRBJ2-1 for the parts outside the CDR3, the full variable domain is KAGVTQTPRYLIKTRGQQVTLSCSPISGHRSVSWYQQTPGQGLQFLFEYFSETQRNKGNFPGRFSGRQFSNSRSEMNVSTLELGDSALYLCASSLAVLGQSSYNEQFFGPGTRLTVL.

The rearrangement joins TRBV20-1 to TRBJ2-3, with TRBD2 identical over 9 bases. From germline, CDR1 is DFQATT and CDR2 SNEGSKA (reference sequence). This CDR3 comprises 16 residues. The ends lost 1 base at V and 2 bases at J; junction bases unmatched: 7. CDR3: CSARGVLAGLTDTQYF. The CDR3 DNA sequence: TGCAGTGCTAGAGGTGTTCTAGCGGGGCTCACAGATACGCAGTATTTT.

V is TRBV27 and J is TRBJ2-7; 10 bases match TRBD2. This CDR3 has 14 residues. V was pared by 5 bases and J by 7 bases, with 8 bases of the junction left unmatched. Germline CDR1 reads MNHEY; CDR2 reads SMNVEV (reference sequence). CDR3 sequence reads: CASSLRAGGREQYF. The CDR3 bases are TGTGCCAGCAGTCTAAGAGCGGGAGGGCGTGAGCAGTACTTC.

The chain links TRBV3-1 to TRBJ2-7, with TRBD2 identical over 10 bases. In germline, CDR1 is LGHDT, CDR2 YNNKEL (reference sequence). J lost 10 bases, V lost 8 bases, and 5 bases had no gene match. The CDR3 loop spans 11 amino acids. CDR3 residues: CASRLAGVQYF. The DNA of the CDR3 is TGTGCCAGCCGCCTAGCGGGAGTACAGTACTTC.

The rearrangement joins TRBV12-3 or TRBV12-4 to TRBJ2-2, with D possibly matching TRBD1 (5 bases). Trimming took 6 bases from V and 2 from J, leaving 19 bases between them. The CDR3 consists of 17 residues. CDR3 in DNA: TGTGCCAGCAGCATCTTCCAGGGTTGGCGAAACACCGGGGAGCTGTTTTTT. Translating it yields CASSIFQGWRNTGELFF.

This chain uses TRBV7-8 with TRBJ2-5, with D possibly matching TRBD2 (6 bases). Trimming cost V 5 bases and J 1 base, with 14 bases left between them. Germline values: CDR1 SGHVS, CDR2 FQNEAQ. This CDR3 region has 15 residues. As DNA, the CDR3 is TGTGCCAGCAGCCAATCGACTAGATCCCAAGAGACCCAGTACTTC. Protein sequence: CASSQSTRSQETQYF.

The CDR3 sequence: CASSLGLAGPTDTQYF. The DNA for the CDR3 is TGTGCCAGCAGCTTGGGACTAGCGGGGCCCACAGATACGCAGTATTTT. V usage is TRBV5-4 and J usage is TRBJ2-3; 11 bases fit TRBD2. CDR1 is SGHNT, CDR2 YYREEE, per germline (reference sequence). J lost 2 bases, V lost 0 bases, and 2 bases had no gene match. There are 16 residues in the CDR3.

This clonotype has just one count. This chain joins TRBV27 and TRBJ2-7; D call uncertain. V shed 5 bases and J shed 10 bases, with 18 bases lying between them. Per germline, CDR1 MNHEY and CDR2 SMNVEV (reference sequence). The CDR3 extends over 13 amino acids. CDR3 region: CASSIELGPRQYF. CDR3 sequence (DNA): TGTGCCAGCAGTATAGAATTGGGCCCTCGTCAGTACTTC.

This clonotype has only a few counts. The chain recombines TRBV19 with TRBJ2-1; D is ambiguous. Germline CDR1 LNHDA, CDR2 SQIVND (reference sequence). V was clipped by 7 bases and J by 0 bases, with 19 bases between them. This CDR3 has 17 amino acids. The CDR3 sequence: CASKRAPGSVSYNEQFF. DNA for the CDR3: TGTGCCAGTAAACGCGCCCCGGGCAGCGTCTCCTACAATGAGCAGTTCTTC. Supplemented by reference TRBV19 and TRBJ2-1, the full variable domain reads DGGITQSPKYLFRKEGQNVTLSCEQNLNHDAMYWYRQDPGQGLRLIYYSQIVNDFQKGDIAEGYSVSREKKESFPLTVTSAQKNPTAFYLCASKRAPGSVSYNEQFFGPGTRLTVL.

The chain carries TRBV12-3 or TRBV12-4 and TRBJ1-1, with TRBD1 as a possible D gene (6 bases). V lost 6 bases, J lost 1 base, and 15 bases lay in between. The CDR3 sequence is 15 residues long. The CDR3 region is CASSWSGTKNTEAFF. CDR3 sequence (DNA): TGTGCCAGCAGCTGGTCTGGGACAAAGAACACTGAAGCTTTCTTT.

The V gene is TRBV20-1, the J gene TRBJ2-2, with D maybe TRBD2 (5 bases). Trimming left V 6 bases short and J 6 bases short, with 14 bases between. This CDR3 comprises 13 residues. Germline loops: CDR1 DFQATT, CDR2 SNEGSKA (reference sequence). CDR3 amino acids: CSAPGRVPGELFF. CDR3 sequence (DNA): TGCAGTGCCCCCGGGCGGGTACCCGGGGAGCTGTTTTTT.

This clonotype came up once. This chain connects TRBV6-6 to TRBJ2-3; the match to TRBD1 covers 8 bases. Germline CDR1 reads MNHNY; CDR2 reads SVGAGI (reference sequence). J was trimmed by 2 bases and V by 6 bases; bases with no gene match: 7. This CDR3 region has 15 residues. CDR3 protein: CASSPRQGHTDTQYF. The CDR3 DNA follows: TGTGCCAGCAGCCCAAGACAGGGGCACACAGATACGCAGTATTTT.

This clonotype was seen many times. The chain links TRBV7-2 to TRBJ2-2; TRBD2 is a possible D gene (6 bases). The CDR3 covers 18 residues. CDR1 and CDR2 (germline): SGHTA, FQGNSA. Deletions cut 3 bases from V and 6 bases from J, with 23 bases between. The CDR3 DNA follows: TGTGCCAGCAGCTTTAATCTAGCGTTAGCTTCCCGGTCCGGGGAGCTGTTTTTT. This encodes CASSFNLALASRSGELFF.

The chain is built from TRBV10-2 and TRBJ1-1; D remains ambiguous. The CDR3 runs 18 residues. The germline V and J ends were trimmed by 3 bases and 2 bases, with 22 bases remaining between them. Germline CDR1 WSHSY, CDR2 SAAADI. The CDR3 loop is CASSEGFSGWGENTEAFF. The CDR3 DNA is TGCGCCAGCAGTGAAGGGTTCTCAGGATGGGGAGAAAACACTGAAGCTTTCTTT.

This clonotype was counted between two and nine times. This chain uses TRBV7-2 with TRBJ1-2, with TRBD1 matching 8 bases. This CDR3 is 17 amino acids long. Per the germline V gene, CDR1 is SGHTA and CDR2 is FQGNSA. Losses at the gene ends were 4 bases for V and 1 base for J; bases not matched to a gene: 11. The chain's CDR3 is CASSYRQGPSGNYGYTF. CDR3 DNA: TGTGCCAGCAGCTACAGACAGGGGCCTAGTGGTAACTATGGCTACACCTTC.

The J gene is TRBJ2-2, the V gene TRBV4-1; 8 nucleotides line up with TRBD2. Germline V gene lookup returns CDR1 MGHRA and CDR2 YSYEKL. The CDR3 length is 19 residues. Losses at the gene ends were 0 bases for V and 6 bases for J; bases not matched to a gene: 15. The CDR3: CASSQDRRAGAQRAGELFF. The CDR3 DNA is TGCGCCAGCAGCCAAGATCGGCGAGCGGGGGCTCAAAGGGCCGGGGAGCTGTTTTTT.